The clone carrying this T cell receptor (beta chain) is large within its sample. Four subsets defined by PD-1 and/or TIGIT were sorted from live CD3+CD8+TCRalphabeta+ cells. CDR1 and CDR2 (germline): LGHNA, YNFKEQ. Deletions cut 0 bases from V and 5 bases from J, with 13 bases between. This CDR3 contains 15 residues. The data originate from a study of circulating CD8 cells and anti-PD-1 response in melanoma. TCR libraries were prepared from about 15 ng of total RNA with the QIAseq Immune Repertoire TCR panel. TCRdb fed the reads into MiXCR, producing one record per CDR3 protein. The data show under 950 distinct CDR3 sequences, roughly 7% seen once.

The sequence derives from a human donor with melanoma. This material consisted of CD8+ T cells from PBMCs, taken at baseline or after one month of anti-PD-1 therapy (not recorded which). V is TRBV4-2 and J is TRBJ2-5, with D tentatively TRBD2 (5 bases). CDR3 DNA sequence: TGTGCCAGCAGCCAAGACTTCGGGATCTACGAGACCCAGTACTTC. Translating gives CASSQDFGIYETQYF.